The source of this TCR beta chain is a study of blood T cell repertoires in COVID-19. Across the study: The samples span acute and convalescent COVID-19 from the United States, Italy and Spain.

Sequencing was performed with immunoSEQ multiplex PCR; in TCRdb, only in-frame clones are kept and a portion is missing. This sample has fewer than 350,000 clones, with approximately 86% found just once. Followed longitudinally, the Seattle patients had been enrolled during active infection. This clone has a handful of counts. V shed 1 base, J shed 0 bases, and the junction held 4 bases outside the gene matches. CDR3 length equals 16 residues. Germline CDR1 is SGHRS and CDR2 is YFSETQ. V and J are TRBV5-1 and TRBJ1-3, with TRBD1 matching over 7 bases. Sequencing used peripheral blood. This receptor was identified in a woman between 65 and 79 years old with COVID-19, enrolled during active disease. CDR3 residues: CASSLRTGLSGNTIYF. DNA of the CDR3: TGCGCCAGCAGCTTGAGGACAGGCCTCTCTGGAAACACCATATATTTT.